The next 2 T cell receptor beta chains were all read from a single sample in a study of read filtering for tumor transcriptome and immune sequencing. This library used approximately 390 ng RNA and molecular barcoded adaptors spanning alpha/delta and beta/gamma chains. Via MiXCR, TCRdb re-called the reads, giving one row per CDR3 protein. The repertoire holds nearly 60,000 distinct CDR3 sequences, with 9% to 15% as singletons. Sample: a population of CD138-negative cells sorted from bone marrow. The receptors stem from a donor aged 40 or older with multiple myeloma.

About this clonotype itself: The junction departs from germline at one end; a sequencing error may be responsible. This sequence joins TRBV18 and TRBJ1-1; no clear D gene. Germline CDR1 KGHSH, CDR2 LQKENI. This CDR3 region has 15 residues. CDR3: CAGSPHKVGNTEAFF. In nucleotides, the CDR3 is TGTGCCGGCTCACCACACAAGGTTGGCAACACAGAAGCTTTCTTT.

This clonotype was seen at least ten times. The CDR3: CSAANPLKWGGPVEQFF. The CDR3 region has the DNA TGCAGTGCTGCCAACCCACTAAAGTGGGGGGGGCCGGTTGAGCAGTTCTTC. The chain joins TRBV20-1 to TRBJ2-1; possibly TRBD2 for D (7 bases). The V gene's germline CDR1 is DFQATT and CDR2 SNEGSKA (reference sequence). This CDR3 has 17 residues. The V and J ends lost 5 bases and 9 bases respectively, with 29 bases between them.